The 21 T cell receptor beta chains listed next were all sequenced from one sample in a study of T cell responses to AZD1222 COVID-19 vaccine. Some clones are missing from TCRdb's copy, which holds only in-frame ones; the method was immunoSEQ multiplex PCR. Among 87,000 or so clones listed, around 91% were seen once. Sequencing was performed on peripheral blood, taken on day 0 of AZD1222 vaccination. The receptors stem from an adult in good health.

The chain couples TRBV24-1 to TRBJ2-7; D possibly corresponds to TRBD1 (6 bases). The germline V and J ends were trimmed by 0 bases and 7 bases, with 9 bases remaining between them. This CDR3 has 13 amino acids. Germline V gene sequence: CDR1 KGHDR, CDR2 SFDVKD. The CDR3 sequence: CATSDLTGWEQYF. The CDR3 DNA sequence: TGTGCCACCAGTGATTTGACAGGGTGGGAGCAGTACTTC.

V is TRBV29-1 and J is TRBJ1-2; D unresolved. Trimming stripped 4 bases from V and 1 base from J, with 7 bases between. This CDR3 is 12 amino acids long. Germline V gene sequence: CDR1 SQVTM, CDR2 ANQGSEA. This CDR3 is CSVVKGNYGYTF. In DNA form, the CDR3 reads TGCAGCGTTGTAAAGGGTAACTATGGCTACACCTTC.

The gene calls are TRBV7-8 and TRBJ2-7, with 9 bases identical to TRBD1. Losses at the gene ends were 0 bases for V and 11 bases for J; bases not matched to a gene: 8. CDR1 SGHVS and CDR2 FQNEAQ come from the germline V gene. This CDR3 contains 14 residues. The chain's CDR3 is CASSLAQGQGRKYF. In DNA, the CDR3 is TGTGCCAGCAGCTTAGCGCAGGGACAGGGAAGGAAGTACTTC. The complete variable domain, with remaining parts taken from reference TRBV7-8 and TRBJ2-7, reads GAGVSQSPRYKVAKRGQDVALRCDPISGHVSLFWYQQALGQGPEFLTYFQNEAQLDKSGLPSDRFFAERPEGSVSTLKIQRTQQEDSAVYLCASSLAQGQGRKYFGPGTRLTVT.

The V gene is TRBV3-1 (or the pseudogene TRBV3-2), the J gene TRBJ1-1, with 7 nucleotides matching TRBD1. Germline V gives CDR1 LGHDT, CDR2 YNNKEL (reference sequence). Germline trimming cut 0 bases from V and 4 bases from J; bases unmatched to any gene: 5. This CDR3 is built from 15 residues. CDR3 nucleotide sequence: TGTGCCAGCAGCCAAGACGGGCAGGGGGGCACTGAAGCTTTCTTT. It yields the protein CASSQDGQGGTEAFF.

In this sample, this clone turned up once. The chain joins TRBV7-2 to TRBJ1-5; the D gene is possibly TRBD1 (5 bases). Germline V lookup: CDR1 SGHTA, CDR2 FQGNSA. The V end lost 5 bases, the J end lost 6 bases, and 17 bases lay between the germline ends. The CDR3 contains 15 residues. The CDR3 loop is CASSLSGRGSQPQHF. DNA for the CDR3: TGTGCCAGCAGCCTCTCGGGGCGTGGGAGTCAGCCCCAGCATTTT.

The V call is TRBV2, the J call TRBJ2-7; TRBD1 is a possible D gene (6 bases). This CDR3 spans 15 amino acids. Looked up from germline, CDR1 is SNHLY and CDR2 is FYNNEI. V was shortened by 10 bases and J by 4 bases, with 23 bases between the two germline ends. CDR3 sequence reads: CAIHPPGQGRYEQYF. CDR3 in DNA: TGTGCCATCCATCCCCCGGGGCAGGGGAGATACGAGCAGTACTTC.

The chain joins TRBV6-5 to TRBJ1-4; 7 bases are shared with TRBD1. The ends lost 2 bases at V and 6 bases at J; junction bases unmatched: 6. The CDR3 covers 15 residues. Germline CDR1 MNHEY, CDR2 SVGAGI. For the CDR3, the DNA is TGTGCCAGCAGTTACCGGGACAGATCGGATGAAAAACTGTTTTTT. Amino acid sequence: CASSYRDRSDEKLFF.

By sample share, this clone is medium-sized. V gene TRBV6-4 combines with J gene TRBJ2-3; 13 positions match TRBD2. CDR1 is MRHNA and CDR2 is SNTAGT in the germline V gene. Trimming cost V 6 bases and J 4 bases; bases outside gene matches: 7. The CDR3 is made up of 16 amino acids. The CDR3 DNA reads as TGTGCCAGCAGCCGTACTAGCGGGGGGGCAGCAGATACGCAGTATTTT. The encoded protein is CASSRTSGGAADTQYF.

The V gene is TRBV7-3, the J gene TRBJ2-1; tentative D call: TRBD1 (5 bases). V was shortened by 5 bases and J by 9 bases, with 14 bases between the two germline ends. This CDR3 is 13 amino acids long. CDR1 is SGHTA and CDR2 is FQGTGA in the germline V gene. In nucleotides, the CDR3 is TGTGCCAGCAGCCCAGATGGGGCTATTGAGCAGTTCTTC. Its protein is CASSPDGAIEQFF.

J is TRBJ1-2 and V is TRBV5-1; no firm D call. Germline V gene data show CDR1 as SGHRS and CDR2 as YFSETQ. The V end was cut by 0 bases, the J end by 6 bases, with 18 bases between. The CDR3 is 16 residues long. For the CDR3, the DNA is TGCGCCAGCAGCTTGGAGTGGCAGGCTAACCTTAATGGCTACACCTTC. It codes for CASSLEWQANLNGYTF. Based on the CDR3 plus reference TRBV5-1 and TRBJ1-2, the full variable domain is KAGVTQTPRYLIKTRGQQVTLSCSPISGHRSVSWYQQTPGQGLQFLFEYFSETQRNKGNFPGRFSGRQFSNSRSEMNVSTLELGDSALYLCASSLEWQANLNGYTFGSGTRLTVV.

Details on this clone: One junction end does not reproduce the germline sequence, and a read error may be involved. The chain joins TRBV7-2 to TRBJ2-1, with 9 positions matching TRBD2. Germline V gene sequence: CDR1 SGHTA, CDR2 FQGNSA. The CDR3 loop spans 14 amino acids. The CDR3 reads CASSLEGLAFRQVF. The CDR3 region has the DNA TGTGCCAGCAGCTTAGAGGGACTAGCTTTTCGTCAAGTCTTC. The full variable domain, in which reference TRBV7-2 and TRBJ2-1 provide the parts outside the CDR3, is GAGVSQSPSNKVTEKGKDVELRCDPISGHTALYWYRQSLGQGLEFLIYFQGNSAPDKSGLPSDRFSAERTGGSVSTLTIQRTQQEDSAVYLCASSLEGLAFRQVFGPGTRLTVL.

This chain uses TRBV6-5 with TRBJ2-7, with 8 bases that match TRBD2. The J segment lost 6 bases and the V segment lost 5 bases, leaving 0 bases of the junction unmatched. The germline gives CDR1 MNHEY, CDR2 SVGAGI. CDR3 length: 11 residues. As DNA, the CDR3 is TGTGCCAGCAGTAGCGGGGGCGAGCAGTACTTC. It specifies CASSSGGEQYF.

The rearrangement links TRBV15 to TRBJ2-3; 8 bases align to TRBD2. Trimming cost V 5 bases and J 2 bases; bases outside gene matches: 9. Germline assignment: CDR1 LNHNV and CDR2 YYDKDF (reference sequence). The length of the CDR3 is 16 residues. CDR3 bases: TGTGCCACCAGCTTGAGCGGGGGCCAAGCCACAGATACGCAGTATTTT. Translated, it gives CATSLSGGQATDTQYF.

The J gene is TRBJ2-3, the V gene TRBV2; TRBD2 agrees at 13 bases. Per germline, CDR1 SNHLY and CDR2 FYNNEI. The CDR3 consists of 16 residues. With 6 bases clipped from V and 4 bases from J, the junction kept 7 bases outside the gene matches. The CDR3, as DNA: TGTGCCAGCAGAGGGACTAGCGGGACGAGGGCAGATACGCAGTATTTT. Its protein product is CASRGTSGTRADTQYF.

The genes are TRBV5-8 and TRBJ2-6; D may be TRBD1 or TRBD2 (5 bases each). Germline V gives CDR1 SGHTS, CDR2 YDEGEE. The CDR3 is 20 residues long. The V end was cut by 1 base, the J end by 0 bases, with 20 bases between. CDR3 nucleotide sequence: TGTGCCAGCAGCTTGTTTTCCTCTTTGGGACGCTACTCTGGGGCCAACGTCCTGACTTTC. This encodes CASSLFSSLGRYSGANVLTF. The complete variable domain, with remaining parts taken from reference TRBV5-8 and TRBJ2-6, reads EAGVTQSPTHLIKTRGQQATLRCSPISGHTSVYWYQQALGLGLQFLLWYDEGEERNRGNFPPRFSGRQFPNYSSELNVNALELEDSALYLCASSLFSSLGRYSGANVLTFGAGSRLTVL.

This clone was detected once. This chain uses TRBV19 with TRBJ2-7, with TRBD1 identical over 12 bases. V lost 5 bases and J lost 6; bases outside the gene matches: 5. The germline V gene has CDR1 LNHDA and CDR2 SQIVND (reference sequence). The CDR3 has 14 residues. DNA of the CDR3: TGTGCCAGTAGTTCGGGGACAGGGGGCTTCGAGCAGTACTTC. This gives the protein CASSSGTGGFEQYF.

V and J are TRBV13 and TRBJ1-5, with TRBD1 identical over 7 bases. V gave up 5 bases and J gave up 7 bases; unmatched junction bases: 8. The CDR3 spans 14 residues. CDR1 PRHDT and CDR2 FYEKMQ come from the germline V gene (reference sequence). In DNA form, the CDR3 reads TGTGCCAGCAGCCCGAAGGGGGCGCAGCAGCCCCAGCATTTT. Its protein product is CASSPKGAQQPQHF. Variable domain in full (rest from reference TRBV13 and TRBJ1-5): AAGVIQSPRHLIKEKRETATLKCYPIPRHDTVYWYQQGPGQDPQFLISFYEKMQSDKGSIPDRFSAQQFSDYHSELNMSSLELGDSALYFCASSPKGAQQPQHFGDGTRLSIL.

This chain connects TRBV7-9 to TRBJ2-7; 7 bases align to TRBD1. This CDR3 spans 14 amino acids. Looked up from germline, CDR1 is SEHNR and CDR2 is FQNEAQ (reference sequence). V gave up 9 bases and J gave up 0 bases; unmatched junction bases: 8. The CDR3 spells CASLGQADSYEQYF. CDR3 bases: TGTGCCAGTTTAGGACAGGCCGACTCCTACGAGCAGTACTTC.

The chain recombines TRBV3-1 (or the pseudogene TRBV3-2) with TRBJ1-2; unclear D gene. Germline CDR1 is LGHDT and CDR2 is YNNKEL (reference sequence). CDR3 length equals 9 residues. V lost 7 bases and J lost 6, with 3 bases in between. The CDR3 spells CASNHGYTF. In nucleotides, the CDR3 is TGTGCCAGCAATCATGGCTACACCTTC.

The J gene is TRBJ1-2, the V gene TRBV7-6; the D gene is possibly TRBD1 (6 bases). Trimming took 6 bases from V and 3 from J, leaving 17 bases between them. The germline V gene has CDR1 SGHVS and CDR2 FNYEAQ. There are 15 residues in the CDR3. The CDR3 DNA reads TGTGCCAGCAGACCCGACACAGGGCTGGACTATGGCTACACCTTC. It codes for CASRPDTGLDYGYTF.

J is TRBJ1-1 and V is TRBV19; no firm D call. CDR3 length: 12 amino acids. Germline V gene sequence: CDR1 LNHDA, CDR2 SQIVND (reference sequence). The germline V and J ends were trimmed by 7 bases and 1 base, with 7 bases remaining between them. The CDR3 sequence: CASNVGNTEAFF. The DNA of the CDR3 is TGTGCCAGTAATGTGGGGAACACTGAAGCTTTCTTT.